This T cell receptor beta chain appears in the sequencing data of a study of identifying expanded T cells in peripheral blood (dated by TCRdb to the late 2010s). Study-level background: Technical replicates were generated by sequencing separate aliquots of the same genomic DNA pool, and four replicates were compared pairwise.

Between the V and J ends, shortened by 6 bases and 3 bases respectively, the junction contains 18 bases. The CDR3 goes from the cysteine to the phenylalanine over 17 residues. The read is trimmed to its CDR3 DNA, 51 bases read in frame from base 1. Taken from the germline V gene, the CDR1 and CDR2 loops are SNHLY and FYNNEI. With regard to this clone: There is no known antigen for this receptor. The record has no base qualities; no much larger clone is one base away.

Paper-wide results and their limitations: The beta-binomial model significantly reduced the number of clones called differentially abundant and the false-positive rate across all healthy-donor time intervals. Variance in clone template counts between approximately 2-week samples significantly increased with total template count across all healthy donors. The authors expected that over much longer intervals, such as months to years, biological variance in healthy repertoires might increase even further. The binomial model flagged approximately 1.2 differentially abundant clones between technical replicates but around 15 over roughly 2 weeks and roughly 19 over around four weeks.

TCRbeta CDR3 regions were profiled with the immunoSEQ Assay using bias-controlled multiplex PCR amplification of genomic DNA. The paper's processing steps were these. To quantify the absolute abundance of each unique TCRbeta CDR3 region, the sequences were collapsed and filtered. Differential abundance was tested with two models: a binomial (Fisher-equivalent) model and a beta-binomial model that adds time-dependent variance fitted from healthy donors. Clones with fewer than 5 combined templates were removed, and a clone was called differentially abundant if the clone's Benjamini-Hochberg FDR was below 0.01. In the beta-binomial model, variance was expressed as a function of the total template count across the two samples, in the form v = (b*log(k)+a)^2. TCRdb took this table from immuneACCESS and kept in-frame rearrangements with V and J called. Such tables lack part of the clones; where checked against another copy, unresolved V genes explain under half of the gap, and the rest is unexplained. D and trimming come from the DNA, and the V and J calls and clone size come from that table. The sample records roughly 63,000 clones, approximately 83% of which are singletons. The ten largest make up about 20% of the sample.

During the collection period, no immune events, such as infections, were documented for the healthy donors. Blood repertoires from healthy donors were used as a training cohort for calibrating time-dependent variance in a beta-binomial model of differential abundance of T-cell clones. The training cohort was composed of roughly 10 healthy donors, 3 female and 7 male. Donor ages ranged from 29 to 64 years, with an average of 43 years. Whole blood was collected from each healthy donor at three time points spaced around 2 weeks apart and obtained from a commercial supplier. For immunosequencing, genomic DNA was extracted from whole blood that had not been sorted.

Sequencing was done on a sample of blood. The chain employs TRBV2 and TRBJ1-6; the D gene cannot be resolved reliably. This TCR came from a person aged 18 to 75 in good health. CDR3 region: CASSLVDPGRYNSPLHF. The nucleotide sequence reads TGTGCCAGCAGCCTAGTTGACCCGGGCCGCTATAATTCACCCCTCCACTTT.